These T cell receptor beta chains were read from a single sample in a study of cytomegalovirus exposure and HLA in healthy donors. Sequencing used immunoSEQ multiplex PCR; TCRdb keeps in-frame clones, though not all of them. This table has 150,000 to 200,000 clones, 79% appearing once. Material for sequencing was PBMCs. These receptors were obtained from a woman aged 50 to 60 in good health and CMV-seronegative. Each CDR3 is given with its conserved first and last residue. A D gene is named only where the DNA matches it firmly. Some rows mark clone size as missing; the rest say once, few, many or name a class of expanded clone.

clone size: -
J gene: TRBJ2-1
V gene: TRBV5-1
D gene: TRBD2
CDR3 protein: CASRFRTAGTSGSEYNEQFF
CDR3 DNA: TGCGCCAGCAGATTCCGTACCGCCGGGACTAGCGGGAGTGAGTACAATGAGCAGTTCTTC

clone size: -
J gene: TRBJ1-2
V gene: TRBV5-4
D gene: -
CDR3 protein: CASSQDPGPGVDGYTF
CDR3 DNA: TGCGCCAGCAGCCAAGATCCCGGCCCCGGGGTCGATGGCTACACCTTC

clone size: few
J gene: TRBJ2-5
V gene: TRBV29-1
D gene: TRBD1
CDR3 protein: CTTQGAGTETQYF
CDR3 DNA: TGCACCACACAGGGGGCGGGTACGGAGACCCAGTACTTC

clone size: few
J gene: TRBJ1-2
V gene: TRBV30
D gene: -
CDR3 protein: CAWSGDKYGYTF
CDR3 DNA: TGTGCCTGGAGTGGGGACAAGTATGGCTACACCTTC

clone size: -
J gene: TRBJ1-5
V gene: TRBV2
D gene: -
CDR3 protein: CASSATGSRDQPQHF
CDR3 DNA: TGTGCCAGCAGTGCCACAGGGTCGAGGGATCAGCCCCAGCATTTT

clone size: -
J gene: TRBJ2-2
V gene: TRBV19
D gene: TRBD1
CDR3 protein: CATMDRGRGELFF
CDR3 DNA: TGTGCCACCATGGACAGGGGACGCGGGGAGCTGTTTTTT

clone size: -
J gene: TRBJ2-1
V gene: TRBV29-1
D gene: TRBD2
CDR3 protein: CSVGGLAGGISSYNEQFF
CDR3 DNA: TGCAGCGTCGGAGGGCTAGCGGGAGGGATAAGCTCCTACAATGAGCAGTTCTTC

clone size: once
J gene: TRBJ2-7
V gene: TRBV25-1
D gene: TRBD2
CDR3 protein: CASSVAGGGLGEQYF
CDR3 DNA: TGTGCCAGCAGTGTAGCGGGAGGGGGCCTTGGCGAGCAGTACTTC

clone size: -
J gene: TRBJ2-4
V gene: TRBV2
D gene: TRBD1
CDR3 protein: CVSSGTGENIQYF
CDR3 DNA: TGTGTCAGCAGCGGGACAGGGGAAAACATTCAGTACTTC

clone size: -
J gene: TRBJ2-1
V gene: TRBV18
D gene: TRBD1
CDR3 protein: CASSPTGTAYNEQFF
CDR3 DNA: TGTGCCAGCTCACCGACAGGGACCGCCTACAATGAGCAGTTCTTC

clone size: -
J gene: TRBJ2-7
V gene: TRBV28
D gene: TRBD1
CDR3 protein: CASSLTGSRPYEQYF
CDR3 DNA: TGTGCCAGCAGCCTGACAGGGTCCCGTCCCTACGAGCAGTACTTC

clone size: -
J gene: TRBJ2-4
V gene: TRBV7-9
D gene: TRBD2
CDR3 protein: CASSLYTSGKTKNIQYF
CDR3 DNA: TGTGCCAGCAGCTTATATACTAGCGGGAAAACCAAAAACATTCAGTACTTC

clone size: -
J gene: TRBJ2-1
V gene: TRBV7-2
D gene: TRBD1
CDR3 protein: CASSLKFGTGQGFPVF
CDR3 DNA: TGTGCCAGCAGCTTAAAGTTCGGGACGGGACAGGGTTTTCCAGTCTTC

clone size: -
J gene: TRBJ2-6
V gene: TRBV28
D gene: -
CDR3 protein: CASSQNWRGRMSGANVLTF
CDR3 DNA: TGTGCCAGCAGTCAGAACTGGAGGGGGCGGATGTCTGGGGCCAACGTCCTGACTTTC

clone size: -
J gene: TRBJ2-3
V gene: TRBV11-3
D gene: -
CDR3 protein: CASSLAGEGSFPADTQYF
CDR3 DNA: TGTGCCAGCAGCTTAGCGGGAGAGGGGTCTTTTCCGGCAGATACGCAGTATTTT

clone size: many
J gene: TRBJ1-2
V gene: TRBV6-5
D gene: -
CDR3 protein: CASSLVVGGGYGYTF
CDR3 DNA: TGTGCCAGCAGTTTGGTCGTCGGGGGAGGGTATGGCTACACCTTC

clone size: -
J gene: TRBJ2-5
V gene: TRBV7-2
D gene: -
CDR3 protein: CASSPNRLGVETQYF
CDR3 DNA: TGTGCCAGCAGCCCGAACCGACTAGGGGTGGAGACCCAGTACTTC

clone size: -
J gene: TRBJ2-3
V gene: TRBV10-2
D gene: TRBD2
CDR3 protein: CASQTSGFTDTQYF
CDR3 DNA: TGCGCCAGCCAAACTAGCGGGTTTACAGATACGCAGTATTTT

clone size: few
J gene: TRBJ1-2
V gene: TRBV7-6
D gene: -
CDR3 protein: CASSPDSVGYGYTF
CDR3 DNA: TGTGCCAGCAGCCCGGACTCTGTCGGCTATGGCTACACCTTC

clone size: -
J gene: TRBJ1-5
V gene: TRBV2
D gene: TRBD1
CDR3 protein: CASTSDRGRNQPQHF
CDR3 DNA: TGTGCCAGCACCTCGGACAGGGGGCGTAATCAGCCCCAGCATTTT

clone size: once
J gene: TRBJ1-2
V gene: TRBV4-2
D gene: -
CDR3 protein: CASSQDWQGFANGYTF
CDR3 DNA: TGTGCCAGCAGCCAAGATTGGCAGGGTTTTGCAAATGGCTACACCTTC

clone size: few
J gene: TRBJ2-1
V gene: TRBV19
D gene: TRBD2
CDR3 protein: CASLDWTSGGEYNEQFF
CDR3 DNA: TGTGCCAGCCTAGACTGGACTAGCGGGGGGGAATACAATGAGCAGTTCTTC

clone size: few
J gene: TRBJ1-4
V gene: TRBV25-1
D gene: -
CDR3 protein: CASSETQGGEKLFF
CDR3 DNA: TGTGCCAGCAGTGAGACCCAGGGTGGTGAAAAACTGTTTTTT

clone size: -
J gene: TRBJ2-7
V gene: TRBV2
D gene: -
CDR3 protein: CASSEIPLAADTYEQYF
CDR3 DNA: TGTGCCAGCAGTGAAATCCCCCTAGCAGCCGACACCTACGAGCAGTACTTC

clone size: few
J gene: TRBJ1-4
V gene: TRBV6-1
D gene: TRBD1
CDR3 protein: CASSEAGQWNEKLFF
CDR3 DNA: TGTGCCAGCAGTGAAGCGGGACAGTGGAATGAAAAACTGTTTTTT

clone size: once
J gene: TRBJ1-5
V gene: TRBV6-1
D gene: TRBD1
CDR3 protein: CASRGQLNQPQHF
CDR3 DNA: TGTGCCAGCAGGGGACAGCTCAATCAGCCCCAGCATTTT

clone size: -
J gene: TRBJ1-6
V gene: TRBV5-5
D gene: TRBD1
CDR3 protein: CASSSSGGVSQSPLHF
CDR3 DNA: TGTGCCAGCAGTTCGTCAGGGGGCGTAAGTCAATCACCCCTCCACTTT

clone size: -
J gene: TRBJ2-5
V gene: TRBV5-1
D gene: -
CDR3 protein: CASSLSTAEQYF
CDR3 DNA: TGCGCCAGCAGCTTGTCCACCGCGGAGCAGTACTTC

clone size: -
J gene: TRBJ1-1
V gene: TRBV28
D gene: TRBD1
CDR3 protein: CASSTGTGNTEAFF
CDR3 DNA: TGTGCCAGCAGTACCGGGACAGGGAACACTGAAGCTTTCTTT

clone size: -
J gene: TRBJ2-7
V gene: TRBV7-9
D gene: TRBD1
CDR3 protein: CSSSAFWTGRTYEQYF
CDR3 DNA: TGTTCCAGCAGCGCGTTTTGGACAGGCAGGACCTACGAGCAGTACTTC

clone size: -
J gene: TRBJ2-7
V gene: TRBV11-1
D gene: TRBD1
CDR3 protein: CASSYGQGGRNEQYF
CDR3 DNA: TGTGCCAGCAGCTACGGACAGGGGGGAAGGAACGAGCAGTACTTC

clone size: -
J gene: TRBJ1-5
V gene: TRBV15
D gene: -
CDR3 protein: CATSSGGGHSNQPQHF
CDR3 DNA: TGTGCCACCAGCAGCGGCGGGGGCCATAGCAATCAGCCCCAGCATTTT

clone size: once
J gene: TRBJ1-5
V gene: TRBV5-6
D gene: -
CDR3 protein: CASSSYEGNQPQHF
CDR3 DNA: TGTGCCAGCAGCTCCTACGAAGGCAATCAGCCCCAGCATTTT

clone size: few
J gene: TRBJ2-2
V gene: TRBV7-9
D gene: TRBD2
CDR3 protein: CASSFRGAAGGNTGELFF
CDR3 DNA: TGTGCCAGCAGCTTTAGAGGCGCAGCGGGGGGTAACACCGGGGAGCTGTTTTTT

clone size: -
J gene: TRBJ1-5
V gene: TRBV27
D gene: -
CDR3 protein: CASSLKGHQPQHF
CDR3 DNA: TGTGCCAGCAGTTTAAAGGGGCATCAGCCCCAGCATTTT

clone size: -
J gene: TRBJ2-1
V gene: TRBV10-1
D gene: TRBD2
CDR3 protein: CASSESLAGGPGGGEQFF
CDR3 DNA: TGCGCCAGCAGTGAATCACTAGCGGGAGGGCCGGGAGGGGGTGAGCAGTTCTTC

clone size: -
J gene: TRBJ1-5
V gene: TRBV11-2
D gene: -
CDR3 protein: CASTPTGPNQPQHF
CDR3 DNA: TGTGCCAGCACCCCAACAGGACCGAATCAGCCCCAGCATTTT

clone size: -
J gene: TRBJ2-1
V gene: TRBV28
D gene: TRBD2
CDR3 protein: CASSLNPIAGVTYNEQFF
CDR3 DNA: TGTGCCAGCAGTTTAAATCCTATAGCGGGGGTTACCTACAATGAGCAGTTCTTC

clone size: -
J gene: TRBJ2-7
V gene: TRBV7-9
D gene: -
CDR3 protein: CASSGRTVSYEQYF
CDR3 DNA: TGTGCCAGCAGCGGCCGGACAGTGTCCTACGAGCAGTACTTC

clone size: -
J gene: TRBJ1-4
V gene: TRBV2
D gene: -
CDR3 protein: CASRKTSEKLFF
CDR3 DNA: TGTGCCAGCAGGAAGACTTCGGAAAAACTGTTTTTT

clone size: few
J gene: TRBJ1-2
V gene: TRBV30
D gene: -
CDR3 protein: CAWSVRGGRNYGYTF
CDR3 DNA: TGTGCCTGGAGTGTACGGGGGGGGAGAAACTATGGCTACACCTTC

clone size: -
J gene: TRBJ1-2
V gene: TRBV5-8
D gene: -
CDR3 protein: CASSAGDRANYGYTF
CDR3 DNA: TGTGCCAGCAGCGCGGGGGATCGGGCTAACTATGGCTACACCTTC

clone size: -
J gene: TRBJ2-7
V gene: TRBV6-5
D gene: -
CDR3 protein: CASRTEVPGEQYF
CDR3 DNA: TGTGCCAGCAGGACAGAGGTTCCCGGCGAGCAGTACTTC

clone size: few
J gene: TRBJ2-4
V gene: TRBV19
D gene: TRBD1
CDR3 protein: CASSKTGVEAKNIQYF
CDR3 DNA: TGTGCCAGTAGTAAGACAGGGGTAGAAGCCAAAAACATTCAGTACTTC

clone size: -
J gene: TRBJ2-3
V gene: TRBV7-9
D gene: TRBD2
CDR3 protein: CASSFKLAGGTDTQYF
CDR3 DNA: TGTGCCAGCAGCTTCAAGCTAGCGGGAGGCACAGATACGCAGTATTTT

clone size: -
J gene: TRBJ2-7
V gene: TRBV4-2
D gene: -
CDR3 protein: CASSQDRTYAYEQYF
CDR3 DNA: TGTGCCAGCAGCCAAGATAGGACTTATGCCTACGAGCAGTACTTC

clone size: -
J gene: TRBJ1-1
V gene: TRBV2
D gene: TRBD1
CDR3 protein: CASSDYKGATEAFF
CDR3 DNA: TGTGCCAGCAGTGACTACAAGGGGGCAACTGAAGCTTTCTTT

clone size: -
J gene: TRBJ2-1
V gene: TRBV11-3
D gene: -
CDR3 protein: CASSLGPYNEQFF
CDR3 DNA: TGTGCCAGCAGCTTAGGGCCCTACAATGAGCAGTTCTTC

clone size: -
J gene: TRBJ2-3
V gene: TRBV6-4
D gene: -
CDR3 protein: CASSDSFSADTQYF
CDR3 DNA: TGTGCCAGCAGTGACTCTTTTAGCGCAGATACGCAGTATTTT

clone size: -
J gene: TRBJ1-3
V gene: TRBV6-5
D gene: -
CDR3 protein: CASIKSGGGNTIYF
CDR3 DNA: TGTGCCAGCATTAAATCCGGCGGGGGAAACACCATATATTTT

clone size: -
J gene: TRBJ2-4
V gene: TRBV15
D gene: -
CDR3 protein: CATSSRGGADIQYF
CDR3 DNA: TGTGCCACCAGCAGTAGAGGGGGAGCGGACATTCAGTACTTC

clone size: -
J gene: TRBJ2-7
V gene: TRBV7-8
D gene: -
CDR3 protein: CASSLAGGGSYEQYF
CDR3 DNA: TGTGCCAGCAGCTTAGCCGGGGGTGGTTCCTACGAGCAGTACTTC

clone size: -
J gene: TRBJ2-1
V gene: TRBV6-5
D gene: TRBD2
CDR3 protein: CASSSLAGRGEQFF
CDR3 DNA: TGTGCCAGCAGTTCGCTAGCGGGAAGGGGTGAGCAGTTCTTC